This T cell receptor beta chain was sequenced during a study of shared clonotypes between healthy human individuals. Sequencing used immunoSEQ multiplex PCR; TCRdb keeps in-frame clones, though not all of them. The profile shows roughly 1.5 million clones, 98% of them singletons. Overall study findings and caveats: As a rule, naive subsets had a larger estimated richness than memory subsets.

Remarks on this clone: Antigen: not known.

The length of the CDR3 is 15 residues. Looked up from germline, CDR1 is LNHNV and CDR2 is YYDKDF (reference sequence). V lost 1 base and J lost 0; bases outside the gene matches: 1. Material for sequencing was naive CD4+ T cells sorted from blood. The subset is: CD45RA+ positively selected. The receptor was derived from a man aged 25-40 years in good health. V and J are TRBV15 and TRBJ2-7; 9 bases are shared with TRBD1. CDR3 sequence reads: CATSRGGQGSYEQYF. The CDR3 DNA reads TGTGCCACCAGCAGAGGGGGACAGGGCTCCTACGAGCAGTACTTC.